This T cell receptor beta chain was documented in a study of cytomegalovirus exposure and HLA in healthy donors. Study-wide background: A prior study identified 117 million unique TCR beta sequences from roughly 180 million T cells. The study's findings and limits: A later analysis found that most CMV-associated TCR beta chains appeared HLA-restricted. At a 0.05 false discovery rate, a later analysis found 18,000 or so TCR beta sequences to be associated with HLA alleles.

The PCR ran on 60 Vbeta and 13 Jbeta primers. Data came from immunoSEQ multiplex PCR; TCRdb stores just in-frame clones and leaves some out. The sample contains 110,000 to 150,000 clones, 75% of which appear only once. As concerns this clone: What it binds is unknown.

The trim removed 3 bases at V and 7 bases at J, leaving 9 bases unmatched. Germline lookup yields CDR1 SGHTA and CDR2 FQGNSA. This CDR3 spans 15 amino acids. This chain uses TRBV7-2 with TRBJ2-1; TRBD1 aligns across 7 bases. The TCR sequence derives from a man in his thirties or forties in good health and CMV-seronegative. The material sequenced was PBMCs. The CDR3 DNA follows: TGTGCCAGCAGCTTCCAGACAGGGACGAGGAATGAGCAGTTCTTC. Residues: CASSFQTGTRNEQFF.